This T cell receptor (beta chain) appears in the sequencing data of a study of shared clonotypes between healthy human individuals. TCRdb's table, derived via immunoSEQ multiplex PCR, lists solely in-frame clones and lacks some. The repertoire consists of about 2.2 million clones, with 80% to 95% occurring once and the leading ten covering about 1.7%. Naive CD8 cells were CD45RO-negative, positively selected for CCR7, excluding terminally differentiated effector memory CD45RA+ cells. V was cut by 5 bases and J by 2 bases, with 14 bases left in between. Germline assignment: CDR1 SGDLS and CDR2 YYNGEE. This CDR3 is built from 15 residues.

The sequencing input was naive CD8+ T cells from PBMCs. The TCR originated in a man between 18 and 29 years old in good health. Some clones in this sample may be carry-over from other donors' samples. This chain joins TRBV9 and TRBJ1-3, with a possible D match to TRBD1 (6 bases). The CDR3 DNA reads as TGTGCCAGCAGGCGTGGTGGGGGCCCTGGAAACACCATATATTTT. Translating it yields CASRRGGGPGNTIYF.